The source of this T cell receptor beta chain is a study of shared clonotypes between healthy human individuals (dated by TCRdb to about 2020). Describing the broader study: Three men and two women, aged 18 to 49 years, made up the cohort. For each donor, CD4 naive and CD4 memory were each run on three plates, CD8 naive on two plates, and CD8 memory on one plate. To estimate repertoire size and how much clonotypes are shared between individuals, the study performed deep sequencing of blood TCR repertoires from five healthy adults. Libraries were prepared and TCR repertoires were sequenced by different laboratories using diverse techniques, in order to increase sequencing depth and limit assay-specific biases. Between about 0.8 and 8.9 billion PBMCs per donor were obtained by leukapheresis. Overall study results and their limits: When several donors were compared, the shared fraction of clonotypes was roughly 4.8% for naive CD4, roughly 3.3% for naive CD8, about 2.4% for memory CD4, and roughly 0.4% for memory CD8. Because the study included a small number of donors, the genetic and exposure-history diversity represented was limited. Only blood was sampled, and tissue TCR repertoires likely differ from those in blood. Estimated clonotype richness was generally larger for naive than for memory subsets. Pairwise subsampling led to the expectation that sequencing depth would affect the degree of clonotype sharing among donors. Compared with non-shared clonotypes, the clonotypes found in all four sorted-subset donors had higher generation probabilities. Incomplete sequencing was indicated by rarefaction of sorted-subset datasets, despite the large sequencing depth.

V is reduced by 0 bases and J by 7 bases, leaving a spacing of 7 bases between them. CDR1 and CDR2 are drawn from the germline V gene: MNHEY, SVGAGI. The CDR3 has 13 amino acids, counting the end cysteine and phenylalanine. CDR3 DNA only is kept here, 39 bases in frame from base 1. Healthy HIV-negative adults with no recently reported acute infections or vaccinations were included as donors. Every donor was a Caucasian adult residing in Nashville, Tennessee, USA. CD4+ T cells were enriched by magnetic negative selection; naive cells were then positively selected on CD45RA, and the negative fraction formed the memory subset. After blood collection by leukapheresis, PBMCs were isolated using Ficoll-Histopaque density gradient centrifugation and then cryopreserved in the vapor phase of liquid nitrogen. Analytical flow cytometry was used to check the purity and quantity of each magnetically sorted T cell population. Genomic DNA was isolated from each sorted fraction and quantified by UV absorbance on a Nanodrop 2000c.

Of note for this clone: Its recognized antigen is unknown. No base qualities exist here, and no much larger clone lies one base off it.

Using the deep immunoSEQ assay, multiplex PCR amplified TCR CDR3 regions from genomic DNA. Extracted genomic DNA from each cell subset was distributed evenly across all wells of several immunoSEQ 96-well plates, and each plate was treated as a replicate. Each replicate PCR for sorted subsets received 150 to 250 ng genomic DNA, equal to tens of thousands of T cell genomes. Purified libraries were quantified with a Qubit 3.0 fluorometer, sized on a Bioanalyzer 2100, and re-quantified with the KAPA Library Quantification kit. A separate single-read 150-cycle Illumina NextSeq 550 flow cell was used to sequence each immunoSEQ 96-well plate. The original methods were these. The immunoSEQ output contained only junctional sequences without quality scores, so filtering could not match that applied to full-length reads. To assign V/J genes and CDR3, sequences were annotated using PyIR, a Python wrapper for IgBLAST v1.9, with IMGT germline references. Reads were filtered out if the reads had weak V/J assignments (E-value above 1e-6), no CDR3, stop codons, out-of-frame junctions, or ambiguous translated residues. V3J clonotypes were defined by identical inferred V gene, J gene, and CDR3 amino acid sequence. The percentage overlap between two repertoires was calculated by dividing the number of shared unique clonotypes by the size of the smaller repertoire. Richness of each repertoire was evaluated using RTK rarefaction, the Chao1 estimator, and Recon v2.1 estimates of unobserved clonotypes. OLGA was used to compute generation probabilities for all TCRbeta clonotypes that the gDNA method yielded from a handful of donors. TCRdb retrieved this table from immuneACCESS and kept in-frame rearrangements only. Not all clones are present; in checked studies, unresolved V genes account for under half, and no reason is known for the remainder. The DNA gave D and trimming, while V, J and clone size come from that table. For this sample the table gives roughly 1.5 million clones, of which around 98% were detected only once. The ten most abundant clones make up 0.4% to 0.55% of the sample.

The sample was naive CD4+ T cells sorted from blood. The sample's cell subset or site label, in plain terms: CD45RA+ positively selected. The receptor was isolated from a man aged 25-45 years in good health. The chain links TRBV6-5 with TRBJ2-1; possibly the D gene is TRBD2, per 6 matching bases. In nucleotides, the sequence is TGTGCCAGCAGTTACTCAAGCGGGAATGAGCAGTTCTTC. It codes for CASSYSSGNEQFF.